This T cell receptor beta chain was captured in a study of blood T cells in healthy people across ages. About this clonotype itself: With a much larger clone just one base away, this may be a read error.

It was with a sample-barcoded 5' primer and a J-beta primer mix that a second PCR of roughly 7 to 11 cycles was run. Sequencing yielded, for each sample, at least 3 million paired-end reads carrying CDR3. TCRdb called the 5' RACE reads again in MiXCR, with one record for every CDR3 protein. The sample lists 870,000 or so distinct CDR3 sequences, 29% occurring once. The ends were cut back, 1 base at V and 15 bases at J, with 22 bases in the middle. Germline V CDR1 and CDR2: LGHNA, YSLEER. This CDR3 region has 15 residues. This TCR derives from an elderly woman in good health. Sequenced sample: blood. The chain employs TRBV4-3 and TRBJ2-4; perhaps TRBD1 as D (5 bases). CDR3 loop: CASSQVIGAPYERYF. For the CDR3, the DNA is TGCGCCAGCAGCCAAGTCATAGGGGCCCCCTACGAGCGGTACTTC.